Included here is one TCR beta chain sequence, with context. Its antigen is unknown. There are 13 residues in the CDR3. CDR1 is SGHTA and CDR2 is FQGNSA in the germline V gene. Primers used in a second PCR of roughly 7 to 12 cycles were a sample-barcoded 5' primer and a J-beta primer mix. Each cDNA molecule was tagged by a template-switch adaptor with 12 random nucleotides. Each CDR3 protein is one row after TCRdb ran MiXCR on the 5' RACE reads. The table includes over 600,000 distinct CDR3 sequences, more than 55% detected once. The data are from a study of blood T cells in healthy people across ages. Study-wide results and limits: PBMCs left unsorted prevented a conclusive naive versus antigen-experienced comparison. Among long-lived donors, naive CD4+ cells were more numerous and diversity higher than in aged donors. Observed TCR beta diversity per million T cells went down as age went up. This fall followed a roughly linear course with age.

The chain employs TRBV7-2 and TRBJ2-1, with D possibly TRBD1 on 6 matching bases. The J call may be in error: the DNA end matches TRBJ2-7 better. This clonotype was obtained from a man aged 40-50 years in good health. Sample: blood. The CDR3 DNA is TGTGCCAGCAGCCCACTCACAGGGATCGAGCAGTACTTC. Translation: CASSPLTGIEQYF.